The clone carrying this TCR beta chain was counted only a few times. The CDR3 has 15 residues. Germline CDR1 is SGHVS and CDR2 is FQNEAQ. The V gene lost 5 bases and the J gene lost 3 bases, with 17 bases spanning the gap. The record originates from a study of T cells after yellow fever vaccination. TCRdb used MiXCR to reprocess the 5' RACE reads, holding one entry per CDR3 protein. The sample records about 360,000 distinct CDR3 sequences, under 7.5% being singletons. The input for sequencing was PBMCs, taken 5 days after the yellow fever booster vaccination. This clonotype was obtained from a man younger than 45 who received the YFV17D yellow fever vaccine. This chain connects TRBV7-8 to TRBJ2-7, with a weak D call TRBD2 (6 bases). CDR3 bases: TGTGCCAGCAGCCGCGGGACGCAAGGGAGCTACGAGCAGTACTTC. Residues: CASSRGTQGSYEQYF.